The sequence of this T cell receptor (beta chain) was determined in a study of CD8+ T cells in alopecia areata. For the study at large: Patients in the study were on tofacitinib for 6 to 18 months, then off it for 6 months.

Concerning this clone: The antigen is undetermined.

Germline V lookup: CDR1 SQVTM, CDR2 ANQGSEA. Losses at the gene ends were 6 bases for V and 5 bases for J; bases not matched to a gene: 6. The CDR3 totals 13 residues. Treatment here: oral pan-JAK inhibitor, 5-10 mg twice daily. Whole-study results and caveats: An increase in clonality over normal scalp was evident in lesional scalp, especially alopecia totalis/universalis.

Reverse transcribed after extraction, RNA yielded cDNA as the sequencing template. Sequenced by immunoSEQ multiplex PCR; TCRdb stores in-frame clones only, minus some. This sample carries about 270,000 clones, around three fifths of them seen once, and the ten largest clones take 0.75% to 0.95%. Here the sequenced sample was CD4+ T cells sorted from blood, taken at week 52, from a patient treated with tofacitinib. The genes are TRBV29-1 and TRBJ2-5, with 10 bases matching TRBD2. This receptor was taken from a human donor with alopecia areata. The CDR3 loop is CSVASGGGETQYF. As DNA, the CDR3 is TGCAGCGTGGCTAGCGGGGGAGGGGAGACCCAGTACTTC.